This T cell receptor beta chain was recovered during a study of OX40 agonist ivuxolimab in advanced cancers. In the study overall: Prior anti-PD-1, anti-PD-L1 or anti-CTLA-4 therapy did not bar entry, and less than 50% had some. One hepatocellular carcinoma and two cutaneous melanoma patients partially responded.

The CDR3 runs 16 residues. Trimming removed 4 bases from V and 6 bases from J; junction bases left unmatched: 9. Germline V lookup: CDR1 SGDLS, CDR2 YYNGEE. Sequenced by immunoSEQ multiplex PCR; TCRdb stores in-frame clones only, minus some. Among around 79,000 clones listed, around nine tenths were seen once. Findings and caveats of the study: Not determined was the antigen specificity of the expanded peripheral T cells.

As regards this clone: Its antigen remains unidentified.

Autoimmune disease history or systemic immunosuppression meant exclusion. The chain joins TRBV9 to TRBJ2-1, with 11 bases identical to TRBD1. The sample consisted of CD4+ or CD8+ T cells sorted from blood, taken in a trial of the OX40 agonist ivuxolimab. The TCR sequence derives from an adult with an advanced solid tumor such as melanoma, head and neck, liver or kidney cancer. The CDR3: CASSPRTGGSANEQFF. In DNA form, the CDR3 reads TGTGCCAGCAGCCCTAGGACAGGGGGCTCCGCCAATGAGCAGTTCTTC.